A single sample gave rise to the 31 T cell receptor beta chains below, sequenced in a study of STAT5B mutations in CD4+ large granular lymphocyte leukemia. Profiled with immunoSEQ multiplex PCR; TCRdb holds only in-frame clones, not every one. The data contain under 35,000 clones, more than 75% of them singletons. Source material: CD4+ T cells from blood buffy coats. These receptors all stem from a human donor in good health.

V usage is TRBV11-2 and J usage is TRBJ1-5; weak D call: TRBD1 (5 bases). V gave up 5 bases and J gave up 7 bases, with 18 bases separating them. Germline V gene lookup returns CDR1 SGHAT and CDR2 FQNNGV. The CDR3 spans 15 residues. CDR3 residues: CASSPTNARGQPQHF. CDR3 sequence (DNA): TGTGCCAGCAGCCCTACTAATGCGAGGGGACAGCCCCAGCATTTT.

The V gene is TRBV6-1, the J gene TRBJ1-5; TRBD1 matches at 7 bases. The CDR3 extends over 15 amino acids. Germline lookup yields CDR1 MNHNS and CDR2 SASEGT. The V gene end was trimmed by 5 bases and the J gene end by 5 bases; junction bases not matched to a gene: 9. CDR3 bases: TGTGCCAGCAGTTTACTCCAAGGGGGCGATCAGCCCCAGCATTTT. It is translated as CASSLLQGGDQPQHF.

The chain combines TRBV7-8 with TRBJ2-6; D possibly corresponds to TRBD1 (6 bases). The V end was cut by 1 base, the J end by 0 bases, with 13 bases between. The CDR3 covers 18 residues. Germline CDR1 SGHVS, CDR2 FQNEAQ. In nucleotides, the CDR3 is TGTGCCAGCAGCTTAGTTGCAGGGGTGAGCTCTGGGGCCAACGTCCTGACTTTC. This codes for CASSLVAGVSSGANVLTF.

The rearrangement uses TRBV18 and TRBJ1-1, with D uncertain. V gave up 6 bases and J gave up 4 bases, with 18 bases separating them. CDR1 KGHSH and CDR2 LQKENI come from the germline V gene. The CDR3 is 15 amino acids. Here the CDR3 DNA reads TGTGCCAGCTCCCAAGCGGGAGTCTGGAGCACTGAAGCTTTCTTT. Translating gives CASSQAGVWSTEAFF.

The chain has TRBV7-2 and TRBJ2-3, with D perhaps being TRBD1 or TRBD2 (5 bases each). Germline CDR1 is SGHTA and CDR2 is FQGNSA. V was clipped by 5 bases and J by 6 bases, with 12 bases between them. The CDR3 is 13 residues long. The CDR3 DNA sequence: TGTGCCAGCAGCCTTCCGGGGCTCGATACGCAGTATTTT. Protein sequence: CASSLPGLDTQYF.

The chain couples TRBV7-2 to TRBJ1-6; D is possibly TRBD1 (5 bases). CDR3 length equals 15 residues. The ends were cut back, 3 bases at V and 7 bases at J, with 13 bases in the middle. Germline CDR1 is SGHTA and CDR2 is FQGNSA. CDR3 amino acids: CASSFDGGENSPLHF. CDR3 in DNA: TGTGCCAGCAGCTTTGATGGGGGGGAGAATTCACCCCTCCACTTT.

This rearrangement joins TRBV2 to TRBJ1-3; D perhaps matches TRBD1 (5 bases). The germline V gene encodes CDR1 SNHLY and CDR2 FYNNEI. The CDR3 is made up of 12 amino acids. Between the trimmed V and J ends, which lost 7 bases and 4 bases, there was a span of 8 bases. CDR3 in DNA: TGTGCCAGCAATAGGGGAGGAAACACCATATATTTT. Protein product: CASNRGGNTIYF.

The chain employs TRBV28 and TRBJ2-7, with D hard to call. Trimming removed 4 bases from V and 2 bases from J, with 15 bases in between. The CDR3 consists of 15 residues. Germline V gene data show CDR1 as MDHEN and CDR2 as SYDVKM. The CDR3 region is CASSSTRAGPYEQYF. CDR3 coding DNA: TGTGCCAGCAGTTCAACCAGAGCAGGCCCCTACGAGCAGTACTTC.

The rearrangement links TRBV7-9 to TRBJ1-2, with 8 bases identical to TRBD1. Germline-derived CDR1 and CDR2 are SEHNR and FQNEAQ (reference sequence). The CDR3 consists of 14 residues. With V trimmed by 7 bases and J by 5 bases, 9 bases remained unmatched. The CDR3 loop reads CASTKQGGDYGYTF. The DNA for the CDR3 is TGTGCCAGCACCAAACAGGGGGGAGATTATGGCTACACCTTC.

CDR3 sequence reads: CATGSSYEQYF. In DNA form, the CDR3 reads TGTGCCACCGGGAGCTCCTACGAGCAGTACTTC. J is TRBJ2-7 and V is TRBV15, with a tentative D call TRBD2 (5 bases). Germline values: CDR1 LNHNV, CDR2 YYDKDF (reference sequence). The V end lost 8 bases, the J end lost 0 bases, and 5 bases lay between the germline ends. The length of the CDR3 is 11 residues.

The rearrangement joins TRBV6-1 to TRBJ1-5; D is uncertain. V dropped 4 bases and J dropped 2 bases, with 24 bases sitting between them. In germline, CDR1 is MNHNS, CDR2 SASEGT. The CDR3 sequence is 19 residues long. The CDR3 sequence: CASSVRAPRGEVGNQPQHF. In nucleotides, the CDR3 is TGTGCCAGCAGTGTCCGGGCCCCGCGTGGGGAGGTGGGCAATCAGCCCCAGCATTTT.

The CDR3 sequence: CASSSWGQGTDTQYF. The CDR3 DNA follows: TGTGCCAGCAGCTCATGGGGGCAGGGCACAGATACGCAGTATTTT. V gene TRBV5-4 combines with J gene TRBJ2-3, with TRBD1 as a possible D gene (6 bases). Trimming took 3 bases from V and 1 from J, leaving 12 bases between them. The length of the CDR3 is 15 residues. Germline CDR1 is SGHNT and CDR2 is YYREEE (reference sequence).

For the CDR3, the DNA is TGTGCCAGCAGTTACGCAGGTTTCCAAGAGACCCAGTACTTC. The encoded protein is CASSYAGFQETQYF. The chain recombines TRBV6-6 with TRBJ2-5; unclear D gene. CDR1 and CDR2 (germline): MNHNY, SVGAGI (reference sequence). The V gene lost 2 bases and the J gene lost 1 base, with 8 bases spanning the gap. The CDR3 consists of 14 residues.

The rearrangement links TRBV7-9 to TRBJ2-3; D unclear. This CDR3 has 15 residues. The V gene lost 1 base and the J gene lost 2 bases, with 10 bases spanning the gap. Per the germline V gene, CDR1 is SEHNR and CDR2 is FQNEAQ (reference sequence). The DNA for the CDR3 is TGTGCCAGCAGCTTAGGCGGCCTCTCCACAGATACGCAGTATTTT. Its protein product is CASSLGGLSTDTQYF. The entire variable domain, with the rest obtained from reference TRBV7-9 and TRBJ2-3, is as follows: DTGVSQNPRHKITKRGQNVTFRCDPISEHNRLYWYRQTLGQGPEFLTYFQNEAQLEKSRLLSDRFSAERPKGSFSTLEIQRTEQGDSAMYLCASSLGGLSTDTQYFGPGTRLTVL.

This chain links TRBV2 with TRBJ1-4; D uncertain. V shed 2 bases and J shed 4 bases, with 11 bases lying between them. Germline lookup yields CDR1 SNHLY and CDR2 FYNNEI. The CDR3 contains 15 residues. As DNA, the CDR3 is TGTGCCAGCAGTGAATCCAGACCCTATAATGAAAAACTGTTTTTT. It specifies CASSESRPYNEKLFF.

The V gene is TRBV27, the J gene TRBJ2-3; no reliable D call. The CDR3 sequence is 14 residues long. The V and J ends lost 2 bases and 1 base respectively, with 7 bases between them. Per the germline V gene, CDR1 is MNHEY and CDR2 is SMNVEV (reference sequence). Here the CDR3 DNA reads TGTGCCAGCAGTTTAGGGTTTGGCACAGATACGCAGTATTTT. Translation: CASSLGFGTDTQYF.

V usage is TRBV5-1 and J usage is TRBJ1-2; D is possibly TRBD1 (6 bases). The germline CDR1 and CDR2 sequences are SGHRS and YFSETQ. The CDR3 loop spans 14 amino acids. The V gene lost 0 bases and the J gene lost 4 bases, with 10 bases spanning the gap. The CDR3 bases are TGCGCCAGCAGCTTGGGACAGGAGCTCTATGGCTACACCTTC. Translating it yields CASSLGQELYGYTF.

J is TRBJ2-5 and V is TRBV5-6; D is uncertain. The DNA end is more similar to TRBJ2-7, so the J call may be wrong. Per germline, CDR1 SGHDT and CDR2 YYEEEE. The CDR3 has 14 residues. The CDR3 protein is CASSLGWAFYEQYF. The CDR3 coding sequence is TGTGCCAGCAGCTTGGGTTGGGCATTCTACGAGCAGTACTTC.

This clone occurred a few times. The chain has TRBV28 and TRBJ2-6; D may be TRBD2 (5 bases). V was shortened by 3 bases and J by 2 bases, with 11 bases between the two germline ends. The CDR3 is 16 residues long. The V gene's germline CDR1 is MDHEN and CDR2 SYDVKM. The CDR3 DNA follows: TGTGCCAGCAGTTTGCCCCTCGGGGCTGGGGCCAACGTCCTGACTTTC. Encoded protein: CASSLPLGAGANVLTF. The full variable domain, completed using reference TRBV28 and TRBJ2-6, is DVKVTQSSRYLVKRTGEKVFLECVQDMDHENMFWYRQDPGLGLRLIYFSYDVKMKEKGDIPEGYSVSREKKERFSLILESASTNQTSMYLCASSLPLGAGANVLTFGAGSRLTVL.

The gene calls are TRBV6-1 and TRBJ1-6; D not resolved. In germline, CDR1 is MNHNS, CDR2 SASEGT. V lost 6 bases and J 6 bases, leaving 15 bases between the germline ends. The CDR3 extends over 15 amino acids. The CDR3 is CASSTLDGPNSPLHF. The CDR3 DNA reads as TGTGCCAGCAGCACACTAGACGGTCCTAATTCACCCCTCCACTTT.

The chain combines TRBV5-1 with TRBJ2-7; 7 positions match TRBD1. This CDR3 has 15 residues. CDR1 is SGHRS, CDR2 YFSETQ, per germline. V lost 4 bases and J lost 2; bases outside the gene matches: 9. CDR3 DNA: TGCGCCAGCAGCCCGGGACAGTTTTTAACCTACGAGCAGTACTTC. Protein sequence: CASSPGQFLTYEQYF.

The CDR3 region has the DNA TGTGCCAGCAGCGTAGGAGGGACGAACACCGGGGAGCTGTTTTTT. Residues: CASSVGGTNTGELFF. The chain carries TRBV9 and TRBJ2-2, with D possibly TRBD2 on 5 matching bases. Looked up from germline, CDR1 is SGDLS and CDR2 is YYNGEE. The ends were cut back, 0 bases at V and 0 bases at J, with 6 bases in the middle. This CDR3 region has 15 residues.

The chain carries TRBV14 and TRBJ2-6; D gene unclear. The CDR3 consists of 16 residues. The ends were cut back, 4 bases at V and 0 bases at J, with 10 bases in the middle. Germline V gene lookup returns CDR1 SGHDN and CDR2 FVKESK. This CDR3 reads CASSLRGSSGANVLTF. CDR3 coding DNA: TGTGCCAGCAGCCTCCGTGGCTCCTCTGGGGCCAACGTCCTGACTTTC.

The chain uses TRBV25-1 and TRBJ2-3; D not resolved. Trimming shortened V by 6 bases and J by 7 bases, and 8 bases separated the two germline ends. The CDR3 sequence is 11 residues long. Germline loops: CDR1 MGHDK, CDR2 SYGVNS. CDR3 amino acids: CASRDANTQYF. The CDR3 nucleotides are TGTGCCAGCAGGGACGCAAATACGCAGTATTTT.

The chain couples TRBV18 to TRBJ2-2; no firm D call. Germline assignment: CDR1 KGHSH and CDR2 LQKENI. The V end was cut by 3 bases, the J end by 5 bases, with 10 bases between. The CDR3 runs 14 residues. The CDR3: CASSPESRTGELFF. The CDR3 DNA reads as TGTGCCAGCTCACCCGAGTCGAGGACCGGGGAGCTGTTTTTT.

This clone was counted between two and nine times. The chain has TRBV29-1 and TRBJ1-4; 8 positions match TRBD1. CDR1 and CDR2 from the germline V gene are SQVTM and ANQGSEA. The ends lost 5 bases at V and 4 bases at J; junction bases unmatched: 6. This CDR3 is 14 amino acids long. DNA of the CDR3: TGCAGCGTTCGGACAGGGAATGGTAATGAAAAACTGTTTTTT. Encoded protein: CSVRTGNGNEKLFF.

This clone was observed a few times. The sample holds other DNA sequences that translate to the same CDR3. The V gene is TRBV18, the J gene TRBJ2-5, with D perhaps matching TRBD2 (6 bases). V dropped 6 bases and J dropped 2 bases, with 10 bases sitting between them. Germline CDR1 and CDR2: KGHSH and LQKENI. This CDR3 contains 13 residues. The CDR3 protein is CASSLGLQETQYF. The CDR3 DNA follows: TGTGCCAGCTCCCTGGGACTTCAAGAGACCCAGTACTTC.

This chain connects TRBV5-1 to TRBJ1-2; 12 positions match TRBD1. The CDR3 is 15 amino acids. The germline V gene has CDR1 SGHRS and CDR2 YFSETQ. J lost 8 bases, V lost 0 bases, and 5 bases had no gene match. In nucleotides, the CDR3 is TGCGCCAGCAGCTTGGGGGGACAGGGGGCGCGAGGCTACACCTTC. Translated: CASSLGGQGARGYTF.

This chain links TRBV11-2 with TRBJ2-7; unclear D gene. CDR1 and CDR2 (germline): SGHAT, FQNNGV. There are 12 residues in the CDR3. Trimming left V 5 bases short and J 2 bases short, with 7 bases between. The CDR3 sequence is CASSRWTYEQYF. Written as DNA, the CDR3 is TGTGCCAGCAGCCGATGGACCTACGAGCAGTACTTC.

The chain links TRBV2 to TRBJ2-5; D is possibly TRBD2 (6 bases). The CDR3 sequence is 12 residues long. Per germline, CDR1 SNHLY and CDR2 FYNNEI. Trimming shortened V by 6 bases and J by 7 bases, and 12 bases separated the two germline ends. The CDR3 coding sequence is TGTGCCAGCAGAATAACCGGGGGGACCCAGTACTTC. It codes for CASRITGGTQYF.

The V call is TRBV4-1, the J call TRBJ2-5; TRBD2 aligns across 7 bases. V gave up 3 bases and J gave up 2 bases; unmatched junction bases: 6. The CDR3 length is 15 residues. CDR1 and CDR2 (germline): MGHRA, YSYEKL. Here the CDR3 reads CASSQSGAGQETQYF. The CDR3 DNA follows: TGCGCCAGCAGCCAGTCGGGAGCGGGACAAGAGACCCAGTACTTC.